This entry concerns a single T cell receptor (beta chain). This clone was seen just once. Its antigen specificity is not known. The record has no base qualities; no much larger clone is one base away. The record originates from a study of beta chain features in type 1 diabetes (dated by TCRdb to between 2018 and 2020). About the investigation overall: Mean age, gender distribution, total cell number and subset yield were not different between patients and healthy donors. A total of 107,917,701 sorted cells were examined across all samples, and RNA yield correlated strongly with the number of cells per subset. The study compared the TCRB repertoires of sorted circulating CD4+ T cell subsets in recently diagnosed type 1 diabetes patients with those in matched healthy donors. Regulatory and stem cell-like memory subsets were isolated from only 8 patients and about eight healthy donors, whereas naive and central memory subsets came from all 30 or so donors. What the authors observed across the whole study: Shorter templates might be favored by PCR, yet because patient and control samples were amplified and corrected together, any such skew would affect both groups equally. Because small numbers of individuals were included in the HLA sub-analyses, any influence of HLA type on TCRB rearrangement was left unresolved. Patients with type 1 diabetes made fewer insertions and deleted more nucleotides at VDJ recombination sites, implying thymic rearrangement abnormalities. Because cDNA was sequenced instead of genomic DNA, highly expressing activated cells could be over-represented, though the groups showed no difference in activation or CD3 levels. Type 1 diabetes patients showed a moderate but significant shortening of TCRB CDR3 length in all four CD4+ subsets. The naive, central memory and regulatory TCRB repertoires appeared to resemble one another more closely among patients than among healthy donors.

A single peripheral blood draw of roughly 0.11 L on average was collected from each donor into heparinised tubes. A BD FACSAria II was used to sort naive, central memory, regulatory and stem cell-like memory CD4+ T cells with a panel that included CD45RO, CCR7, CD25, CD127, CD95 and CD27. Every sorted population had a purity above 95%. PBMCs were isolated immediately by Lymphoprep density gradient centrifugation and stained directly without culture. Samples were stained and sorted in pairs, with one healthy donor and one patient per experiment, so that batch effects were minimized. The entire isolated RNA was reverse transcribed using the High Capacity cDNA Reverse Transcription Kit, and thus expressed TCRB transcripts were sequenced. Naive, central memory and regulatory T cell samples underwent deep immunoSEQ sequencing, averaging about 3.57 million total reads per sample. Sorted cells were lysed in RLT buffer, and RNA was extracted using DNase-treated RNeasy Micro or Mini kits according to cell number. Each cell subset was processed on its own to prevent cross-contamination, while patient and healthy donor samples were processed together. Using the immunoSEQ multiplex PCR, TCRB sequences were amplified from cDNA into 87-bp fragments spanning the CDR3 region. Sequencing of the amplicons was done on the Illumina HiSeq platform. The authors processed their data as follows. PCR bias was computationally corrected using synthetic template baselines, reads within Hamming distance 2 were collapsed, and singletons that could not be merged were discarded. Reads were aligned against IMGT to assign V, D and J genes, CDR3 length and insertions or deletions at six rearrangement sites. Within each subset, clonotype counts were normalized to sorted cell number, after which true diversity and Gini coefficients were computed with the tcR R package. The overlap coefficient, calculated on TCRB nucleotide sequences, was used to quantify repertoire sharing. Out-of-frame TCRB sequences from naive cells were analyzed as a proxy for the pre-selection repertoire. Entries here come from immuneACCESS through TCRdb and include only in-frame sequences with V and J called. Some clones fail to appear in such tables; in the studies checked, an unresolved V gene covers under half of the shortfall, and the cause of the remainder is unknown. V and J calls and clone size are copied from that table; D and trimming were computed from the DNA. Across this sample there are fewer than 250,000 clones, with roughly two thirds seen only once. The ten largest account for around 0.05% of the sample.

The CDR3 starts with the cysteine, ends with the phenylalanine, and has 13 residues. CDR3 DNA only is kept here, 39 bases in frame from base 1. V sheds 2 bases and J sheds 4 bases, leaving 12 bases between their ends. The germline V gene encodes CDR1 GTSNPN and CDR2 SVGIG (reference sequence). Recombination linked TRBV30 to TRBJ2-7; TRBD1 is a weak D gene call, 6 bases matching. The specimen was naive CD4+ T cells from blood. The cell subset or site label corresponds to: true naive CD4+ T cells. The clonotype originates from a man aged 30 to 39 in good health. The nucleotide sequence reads TGTGCCTGGAGTAAGGACAGTGGGTACGAGCAGTACTTC. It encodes CAWSKDSGYEQYF.